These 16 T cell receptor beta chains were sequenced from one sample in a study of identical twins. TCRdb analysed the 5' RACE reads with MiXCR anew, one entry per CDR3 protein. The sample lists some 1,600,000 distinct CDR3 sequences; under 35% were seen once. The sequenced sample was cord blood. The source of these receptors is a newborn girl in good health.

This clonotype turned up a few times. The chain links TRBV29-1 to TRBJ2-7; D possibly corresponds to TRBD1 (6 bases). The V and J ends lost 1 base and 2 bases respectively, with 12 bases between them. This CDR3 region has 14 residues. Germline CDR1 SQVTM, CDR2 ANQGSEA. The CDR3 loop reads CSVEGQGSAYEQYF. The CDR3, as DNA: TGCAGCGTTGAAGGGCAGGGGAGCGCCTACGAGCAGTACTTC.

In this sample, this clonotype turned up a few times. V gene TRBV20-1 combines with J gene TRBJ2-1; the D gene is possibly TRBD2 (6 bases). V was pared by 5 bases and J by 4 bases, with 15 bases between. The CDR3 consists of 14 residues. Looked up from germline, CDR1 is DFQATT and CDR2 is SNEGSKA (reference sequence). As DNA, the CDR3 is TGCAGTGCTGTCACCGGGACTCGGTACAATGAGCAGTTCTTC. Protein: CSAVTGTRYNEQFF.

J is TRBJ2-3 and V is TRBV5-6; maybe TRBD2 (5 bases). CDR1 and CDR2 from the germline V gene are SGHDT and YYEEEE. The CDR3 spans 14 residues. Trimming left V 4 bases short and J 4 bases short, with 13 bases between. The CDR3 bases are TGTGCCAGCAGCCACACGAGGGCGGCAGATACGCAGTATTTT. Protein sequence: CASSHTRAADTQYF.

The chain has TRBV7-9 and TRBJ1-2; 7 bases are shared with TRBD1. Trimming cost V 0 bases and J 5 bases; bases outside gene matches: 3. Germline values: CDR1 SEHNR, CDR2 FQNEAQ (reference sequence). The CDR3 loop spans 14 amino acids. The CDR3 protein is CASSLAYRGYGYTF. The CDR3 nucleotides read TGTGCCAGCAGCTTAGCCTACAGGGGATATGGCTACACCTTC.

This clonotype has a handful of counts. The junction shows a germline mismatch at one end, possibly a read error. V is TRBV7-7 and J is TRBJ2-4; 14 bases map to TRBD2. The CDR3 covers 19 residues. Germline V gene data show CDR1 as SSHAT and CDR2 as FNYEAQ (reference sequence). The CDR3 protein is CASRTWTSGRSLAKNIQYF. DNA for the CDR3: TGTGCTAGCAGGACATGGACTAGCGGGAGGAGTTTAGCCAAAAACATTCAGTACTTC.

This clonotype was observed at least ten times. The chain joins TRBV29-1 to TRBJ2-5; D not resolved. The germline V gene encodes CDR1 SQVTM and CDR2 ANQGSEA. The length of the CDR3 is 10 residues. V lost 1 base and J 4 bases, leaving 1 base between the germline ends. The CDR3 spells CSVEGETQYF. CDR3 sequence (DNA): TGCAGCGTTGAAGGAGAGACCCAGTACTTC.

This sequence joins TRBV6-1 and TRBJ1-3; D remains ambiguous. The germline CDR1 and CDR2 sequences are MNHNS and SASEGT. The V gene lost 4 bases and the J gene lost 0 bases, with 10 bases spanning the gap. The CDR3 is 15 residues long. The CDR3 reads CASSGTASSGNTIYF. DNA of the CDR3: TGTGCCAGCAGTGGGACGGCGAGCTCTGGAAACACCATATATTTT.

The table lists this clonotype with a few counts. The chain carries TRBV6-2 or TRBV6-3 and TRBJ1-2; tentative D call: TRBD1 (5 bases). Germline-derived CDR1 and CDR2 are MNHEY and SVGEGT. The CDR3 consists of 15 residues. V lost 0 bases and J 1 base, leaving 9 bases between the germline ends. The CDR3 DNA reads TGTGCCAGCAGTTACTCGATGGGGGGTAACTATGGCTACACCTTC. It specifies CASSYSMGGNYGYTF.

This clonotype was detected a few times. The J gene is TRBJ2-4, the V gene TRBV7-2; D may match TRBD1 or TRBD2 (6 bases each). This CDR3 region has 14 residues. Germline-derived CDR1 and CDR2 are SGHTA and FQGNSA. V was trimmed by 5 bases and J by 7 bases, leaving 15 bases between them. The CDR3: CASSVLQGRNIQYF. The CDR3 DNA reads TGTGCCAGCAGCGTTTTGCAGGGGAGGAACATTCAGTACTTC.

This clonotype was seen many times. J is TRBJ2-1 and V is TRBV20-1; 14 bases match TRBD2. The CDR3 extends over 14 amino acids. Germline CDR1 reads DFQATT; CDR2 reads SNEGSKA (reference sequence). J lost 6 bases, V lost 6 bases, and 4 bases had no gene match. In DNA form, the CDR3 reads TGCAGTGCCCGACTAGCGGGAGGGCCCAATGAGCAGTTCTTC. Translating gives CSARLAGGPNEQFF.

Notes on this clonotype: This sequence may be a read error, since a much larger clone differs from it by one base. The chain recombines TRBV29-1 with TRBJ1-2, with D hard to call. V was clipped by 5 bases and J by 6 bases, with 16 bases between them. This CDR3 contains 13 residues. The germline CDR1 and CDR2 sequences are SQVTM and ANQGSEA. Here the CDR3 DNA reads TGCAGCGTTTACCCGACGGTCCGGGATGGCTACACCTTC. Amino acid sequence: CSVYPTVRDGYTF.

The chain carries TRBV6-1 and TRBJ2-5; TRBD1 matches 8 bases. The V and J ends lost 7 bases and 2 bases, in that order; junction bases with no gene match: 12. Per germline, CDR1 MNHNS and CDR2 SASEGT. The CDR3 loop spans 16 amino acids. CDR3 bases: TGTGCCAGCACCCCACTCGGGACAGGCGTACAAGAGACCCAGTACTTC. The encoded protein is CASTPLGTGVQETQYF.

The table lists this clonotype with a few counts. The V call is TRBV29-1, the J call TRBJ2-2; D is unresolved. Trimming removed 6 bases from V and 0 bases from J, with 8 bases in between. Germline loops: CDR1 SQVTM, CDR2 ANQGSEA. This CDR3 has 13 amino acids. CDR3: CSVGPSNTGELFF. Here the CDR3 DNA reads TGCAGCGTCGGTCCCTCGAACACCGGGGAGCTGTTTTTT.

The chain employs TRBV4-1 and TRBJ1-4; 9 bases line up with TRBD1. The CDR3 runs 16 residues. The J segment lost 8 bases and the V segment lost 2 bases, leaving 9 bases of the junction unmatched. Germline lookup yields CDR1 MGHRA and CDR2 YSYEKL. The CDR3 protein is CASSQPNRGRKEKLFF. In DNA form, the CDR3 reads TGCGCCAGCAGCCAACCTAACAGGGGGCGCAAGGAAAAACTGTTTTTT.

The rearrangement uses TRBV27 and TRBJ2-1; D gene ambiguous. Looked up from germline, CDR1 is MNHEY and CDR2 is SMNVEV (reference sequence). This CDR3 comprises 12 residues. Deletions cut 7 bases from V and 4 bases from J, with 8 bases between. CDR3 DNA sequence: TGTGCCAGCAAACGCACGTACAATGAGCAGTTCTTC. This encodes CASKRTYNEQFF.

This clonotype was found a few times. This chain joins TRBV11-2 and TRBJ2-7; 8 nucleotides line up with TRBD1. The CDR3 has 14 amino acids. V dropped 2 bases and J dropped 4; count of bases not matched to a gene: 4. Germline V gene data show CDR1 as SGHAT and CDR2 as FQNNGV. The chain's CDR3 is CASSLWGQAYEQYF. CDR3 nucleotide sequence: TGTGCCAGCAGCTTATGGGGACAGGCTTACGAGCAGTACTTC.